These 7 T cell receptor beta chains were all obtained from the same sample, sequenced in a study of shared clonotypes between healthy human individuals. Produced via immunoSEQ multiplex PCR; TCRdb's table is partial and in-frame only. The data contain 730,000 or so clones, less than 80% of them seen just once; the ten biggest clones take up around 2%. Material for sequencing was memory CD4+ T cells sorted from blood. This sample's subset: CD45RA-negative fraction. Every receptor here comes from a young woman in good health.

The chain couples TRBV7-2 to TRBJ2-5; 8 bases are shared with TRBD1. This CDR3 contains 14 residues. Trimming removed 6 bases from V and 1 base from J; junction bases left unmatched: 4. CDR1 is SGHTA, CDR2 FQGNSA, per germline. The CDR3 protein is CASSFDRGQETQYF. The CDR3 DNA reads as TGTGCCAGCAGTTTCGACAGGGGCCAAGAGACCCAGTACTTC.

The chain links TRBV11-2 to TRBJ2-2; D is ambiguous. Trimming stripped 3 bases from V and 3 bases from J, with 5 bases between. Looked up from germline, CDR1 is SGHAT and CDR2 is FQNNGV. The CDR3 consists of 13 residues. This CDR3 reads CASSFVDTGELFF. CDR3 DNA: TGTGCCAGCAGCTTCGTAGACACCGGGGAGCTGTTTTTT.

The chain uses TRBV15 and TRBJ1-1; no clear D gene. The CDR3 has 14 amino acids. Looked up from germline, CDR1 is LNHNV and CDR2 is YYDKDF (reference sequence). The V end was cut by 1 base, the J end by 7 bases, with 13 bases between. The CDR3, as DNA: TGTGCCACCAGCAGAGGCAGCAATTTCCTTGAAGCTTTCTTT. This encodes CATSRGSNFLEAFF.

The chain joins TRBV11-3 to TRBJ2-2; D is uncertain. The V gene lost 2 bases and the J gene lost 5 bases, with 6 bases spanning the gap. Germline V CDR1 and CDR2: SGHNT, YENEEA. CDR3 length: 13 amino acids. The CDR3 reads CASSLRSTGELFF. The CDR3 bases are TGTGCCAGCAGCTTACGGTCTACCGGGGAGCTGTTTTTT.

The chain combines TRBV14 with TRBJ1-2; D is unclear. CDR1 is SGHDN and CDR2 is FVKESK in the germline V gene. V lost 4 bases and J 2 bases, leaving 5 bases between the germline ends. The length of the CDR3 is 12 residues. The DNA of the CDR3 is TGTGCCAGCAGCCGAGGGAACTATGGCTACACCTTC. The encoded protein is CASSRGNYGYTF.

The V and J genes are TRBV11-2 and TRBJ2-2; D unresolved. V was trimmed by 2 bases and J by 13 bases, leaving 11 bases between them. Germline CDR1 and CDR2: SGHAT and FQNNGV. This CDR3 has 12 amino acids. The CDR3 sequence: CASSLIKGPLFF. In DNA form, the CDR3 reads TGTGCCAGCAGCTTAATTAAAGGGCCGCTGTTTTTT.

In the case of this clone: The same CDR3 arises from other DNA sequences in this sample as well. This chain connects TRBV5-1 to TRBJ2-1; D remains ambiguous. Germline loops: CDR1 SGHRS, CDR2 YFSETQ. The CDR3 is 13 amino acids. Trimming removed 0 bases at V and 7 bases at J, with 8 bases between. This CDR3 is CASSLVVPNEQFF. As DNA, the CDR3 is TGCGCCAGCAGCTTGGTAGTTCCGAATGAGCAGTTCTTC.